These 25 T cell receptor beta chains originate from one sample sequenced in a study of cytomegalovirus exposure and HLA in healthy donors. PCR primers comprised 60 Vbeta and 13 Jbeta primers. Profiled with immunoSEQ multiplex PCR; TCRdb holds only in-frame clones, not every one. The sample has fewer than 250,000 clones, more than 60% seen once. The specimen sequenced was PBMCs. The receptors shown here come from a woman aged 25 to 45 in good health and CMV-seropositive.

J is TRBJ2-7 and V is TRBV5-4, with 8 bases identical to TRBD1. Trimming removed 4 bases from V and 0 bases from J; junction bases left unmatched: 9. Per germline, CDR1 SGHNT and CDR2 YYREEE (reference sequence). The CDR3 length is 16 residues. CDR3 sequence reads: CASSAGGGESSYEQYF. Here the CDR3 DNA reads TGTGCCAGCAGCGCAGGGGGCGGAGAGAGCTCCTACGAGCAGTACTTC.

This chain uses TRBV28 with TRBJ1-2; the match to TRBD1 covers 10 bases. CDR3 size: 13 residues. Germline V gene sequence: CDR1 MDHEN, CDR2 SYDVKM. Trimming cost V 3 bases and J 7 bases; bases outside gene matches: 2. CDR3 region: CASSLGQGTGYTF. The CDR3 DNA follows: TGTGCCAGCAGTTTGGGACAGGGGACTGGCTACACCTTC.

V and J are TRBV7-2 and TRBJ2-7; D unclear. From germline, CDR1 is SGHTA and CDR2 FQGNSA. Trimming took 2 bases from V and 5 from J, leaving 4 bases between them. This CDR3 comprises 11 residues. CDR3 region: CASSLSHEQYF. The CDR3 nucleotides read TGTGCCAGCAGCTTAAGCCACGAGCAGTACTTC.

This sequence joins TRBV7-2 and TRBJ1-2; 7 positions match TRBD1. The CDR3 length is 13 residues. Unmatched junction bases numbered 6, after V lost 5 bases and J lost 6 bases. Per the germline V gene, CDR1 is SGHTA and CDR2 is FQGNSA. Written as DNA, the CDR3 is TGTGCCAGCAGCCCCGGGACAGTAAATGGCTACACCTTC. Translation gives CASSPGTVNGYTF.

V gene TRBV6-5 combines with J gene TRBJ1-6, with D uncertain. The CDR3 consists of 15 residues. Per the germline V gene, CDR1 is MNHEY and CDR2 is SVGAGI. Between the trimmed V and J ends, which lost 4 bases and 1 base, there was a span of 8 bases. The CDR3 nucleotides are TGTGCCAGCAGTTCACGGAGTTCCTATAATTCACCCCTCCACTTT. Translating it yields CASSSRSSYNSPLHF.

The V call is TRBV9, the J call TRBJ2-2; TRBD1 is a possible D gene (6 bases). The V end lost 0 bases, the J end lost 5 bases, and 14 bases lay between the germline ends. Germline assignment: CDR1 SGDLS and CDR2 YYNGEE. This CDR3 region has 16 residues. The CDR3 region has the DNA TGTGCCAGCAGCGTAGGAACAGGGAAGAGGACCGGGGAGCTGTTTTTT. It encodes CASSVGTGKRTGELFF.

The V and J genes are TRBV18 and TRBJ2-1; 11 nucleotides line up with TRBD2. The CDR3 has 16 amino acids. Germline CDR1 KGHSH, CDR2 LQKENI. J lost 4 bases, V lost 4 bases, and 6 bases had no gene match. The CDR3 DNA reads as TGTGCCAGCTCACAGCCCGGGACTAGCGGATACAATGAGCAGTTCTTC. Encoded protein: CASSQPGTSGYNEQFF.

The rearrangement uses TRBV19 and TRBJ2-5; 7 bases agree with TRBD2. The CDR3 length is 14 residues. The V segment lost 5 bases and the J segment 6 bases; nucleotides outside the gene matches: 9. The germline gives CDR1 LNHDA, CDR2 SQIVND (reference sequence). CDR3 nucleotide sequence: TGTGCCAGTAGTCCCTCCTCGGGACTACAGACCCAGTACTTC. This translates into CASSPSSGLQTQYF.

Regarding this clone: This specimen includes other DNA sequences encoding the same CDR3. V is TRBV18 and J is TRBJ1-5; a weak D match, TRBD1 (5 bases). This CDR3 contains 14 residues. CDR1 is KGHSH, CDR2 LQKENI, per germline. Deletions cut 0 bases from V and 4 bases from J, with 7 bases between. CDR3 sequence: CASSPPGGNQPQHF. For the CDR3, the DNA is TGTGCCAGCTCACCACCCGGGGGAAATCAGCCCCAGCATTTT. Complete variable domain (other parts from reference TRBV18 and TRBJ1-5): NAGVMQNPRHLVRRRGQEARLRCSPMKGHSHVYWYRQLPEEGLKFMVYLQKENIIDESGMPKERFSAEFPKEGPSILRIQQVVRGDSAAYFCASSPPGGNQPQHFGDGTRLSIL.

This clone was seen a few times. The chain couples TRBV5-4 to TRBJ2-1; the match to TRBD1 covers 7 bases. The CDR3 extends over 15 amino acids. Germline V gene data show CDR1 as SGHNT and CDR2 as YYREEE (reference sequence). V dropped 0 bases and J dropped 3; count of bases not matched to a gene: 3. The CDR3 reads CASSLETGFYNEQFF. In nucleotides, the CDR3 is TGTGCCAGCAGCTTGGAGACAGGGTTCTACAATGAGCAGTTCTTC.

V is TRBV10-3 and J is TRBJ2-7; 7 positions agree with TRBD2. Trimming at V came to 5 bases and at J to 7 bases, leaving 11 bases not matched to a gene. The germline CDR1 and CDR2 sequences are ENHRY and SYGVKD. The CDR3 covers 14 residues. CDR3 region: CAISTPSGTGEQYF. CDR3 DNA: TGTGCCATCAGTACCCCTAGCGGAACTGGGGAGCAGTACTTC.

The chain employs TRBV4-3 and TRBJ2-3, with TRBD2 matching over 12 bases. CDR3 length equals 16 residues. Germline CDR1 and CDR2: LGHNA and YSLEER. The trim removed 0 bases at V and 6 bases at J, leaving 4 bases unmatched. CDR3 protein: CASSQETSGGWDTQYF. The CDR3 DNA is TGCGCCAGCAGCCAAGAGACTAGCGGGGGCTGGGATACGCAGTATTTT.

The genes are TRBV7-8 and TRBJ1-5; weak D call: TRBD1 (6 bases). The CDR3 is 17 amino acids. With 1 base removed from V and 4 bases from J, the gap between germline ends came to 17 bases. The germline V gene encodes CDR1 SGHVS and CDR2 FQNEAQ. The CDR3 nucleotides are TGTGCCAGCAGCTTAGAACTCGTGAGACAGGAGAATCAGCCCCAGCATTTT. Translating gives CASSLELVRQENQPQHF.

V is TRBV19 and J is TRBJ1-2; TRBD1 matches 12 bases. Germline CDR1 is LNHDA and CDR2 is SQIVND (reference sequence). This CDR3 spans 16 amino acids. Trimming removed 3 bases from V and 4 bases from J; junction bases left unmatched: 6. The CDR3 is CASSMGQGASSYGYTF. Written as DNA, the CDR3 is TGTGCCAGTAGTATGGGACAGGGGGCGTCTAGCTATGGCTACACCTTC. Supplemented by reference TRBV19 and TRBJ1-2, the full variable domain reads DGGITQSPKYLFRKEGQNVTLSCEQNLNHDAMYWYRQDPGQGLRLIYYSQIVNDFQKGDIAEGYSVSREKKESFPLTVTSAQKNPTAFYLCASSMGQGASSYGYTFGSGTRLTVV.

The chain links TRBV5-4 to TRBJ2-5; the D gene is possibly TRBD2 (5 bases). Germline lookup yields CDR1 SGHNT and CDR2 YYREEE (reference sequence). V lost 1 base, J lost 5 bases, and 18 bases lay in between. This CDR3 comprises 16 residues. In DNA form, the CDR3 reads TGTGCCAGCAGCTTGATCTCTAGCCCTGAGACGGAGACCCAGTACTTC. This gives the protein CASSLISSPETETQYF.

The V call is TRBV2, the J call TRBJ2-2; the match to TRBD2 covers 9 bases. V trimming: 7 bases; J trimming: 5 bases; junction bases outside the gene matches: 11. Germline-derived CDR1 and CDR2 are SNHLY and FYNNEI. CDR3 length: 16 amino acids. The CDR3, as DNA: TGTGCCAGCAAGGCTAGCGGGGCTTTGGGGACCGGGGAGCTGTTTTTT. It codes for CASKASGALGTGELFF.

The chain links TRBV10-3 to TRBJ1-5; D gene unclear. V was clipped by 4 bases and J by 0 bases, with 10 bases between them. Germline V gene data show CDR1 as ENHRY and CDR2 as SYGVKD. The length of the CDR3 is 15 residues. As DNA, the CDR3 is TGTGCCATCAGTGTTGGGCCCCCTAGCAATCAGCCCCAGCATTTT. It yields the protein CAISVGPPSNQPQHF.

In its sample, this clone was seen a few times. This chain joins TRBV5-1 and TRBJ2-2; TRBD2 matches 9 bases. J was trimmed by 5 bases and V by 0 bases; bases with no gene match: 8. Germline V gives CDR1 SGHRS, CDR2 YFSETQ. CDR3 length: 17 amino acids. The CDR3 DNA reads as TGCGCCAGCAGCTTGGCAAGCGGGGGGCCGGGTACCGGGGAGCTGTTTTTT. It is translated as CASSLASGGPGTGELFF.

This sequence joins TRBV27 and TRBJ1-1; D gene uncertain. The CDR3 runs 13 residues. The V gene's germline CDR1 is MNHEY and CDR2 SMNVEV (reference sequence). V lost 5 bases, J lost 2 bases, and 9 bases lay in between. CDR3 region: CASSPTANTEAFF. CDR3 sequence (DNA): TGTGCCAGCAGTCCTACAGCAAACACTGAAGCTTTCTTT.

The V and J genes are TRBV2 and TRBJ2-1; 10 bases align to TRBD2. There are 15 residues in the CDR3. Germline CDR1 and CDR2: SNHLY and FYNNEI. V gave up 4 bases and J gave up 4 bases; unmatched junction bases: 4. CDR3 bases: TGTGCCAGCAGTGGTTCTAGCGGGGGTTACAATGAGCAGTTCTTC. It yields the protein CASSGSSGGYNEQFF.

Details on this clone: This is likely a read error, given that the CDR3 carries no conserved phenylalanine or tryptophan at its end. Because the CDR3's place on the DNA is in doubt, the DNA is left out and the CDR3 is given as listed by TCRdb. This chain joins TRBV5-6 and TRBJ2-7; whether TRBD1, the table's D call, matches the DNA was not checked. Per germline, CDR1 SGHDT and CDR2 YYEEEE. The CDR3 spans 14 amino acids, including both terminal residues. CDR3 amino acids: CASSLYRVGTGENL.

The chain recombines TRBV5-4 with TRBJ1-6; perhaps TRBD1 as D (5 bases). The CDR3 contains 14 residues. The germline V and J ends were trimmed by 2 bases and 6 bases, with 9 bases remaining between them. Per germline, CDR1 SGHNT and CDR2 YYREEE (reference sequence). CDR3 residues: CASSFAGINSPLHF. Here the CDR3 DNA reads TGTGCCAGCAGCTTTGCAGGGATTAATTCACCCCTCCACTTT.

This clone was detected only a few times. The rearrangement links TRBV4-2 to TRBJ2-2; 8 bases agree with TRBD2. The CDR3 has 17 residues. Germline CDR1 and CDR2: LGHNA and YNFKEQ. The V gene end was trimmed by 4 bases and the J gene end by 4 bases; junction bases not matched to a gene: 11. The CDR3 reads CASSRLSAGEGTGELFF. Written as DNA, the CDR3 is TGTGCCAGCAGCCGTCTTTCAGCGGGAGAGGGCACCGGGGAGCTGTTTTTT.

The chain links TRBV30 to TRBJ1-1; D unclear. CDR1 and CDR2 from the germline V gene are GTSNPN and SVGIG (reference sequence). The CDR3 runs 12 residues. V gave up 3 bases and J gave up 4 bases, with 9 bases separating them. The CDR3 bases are TGTGCCTGGAGCGGGTCGAGCACTGAAGCTTTCTTT. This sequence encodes CAWSGSSTEAFF.

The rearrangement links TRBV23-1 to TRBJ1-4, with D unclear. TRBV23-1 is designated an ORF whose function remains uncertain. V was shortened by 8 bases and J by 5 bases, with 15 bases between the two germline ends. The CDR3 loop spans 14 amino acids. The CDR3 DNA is TGCGCCAGCGGGAGAGACGGAAAAAATGAAAAACTGTTTTTT. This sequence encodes CASGRDGKNEKLFF.